These 18 T cell receptor beta chains share one sample of origin, sequenced in a study of T cell changes during pregnancy in multiple sclerosis. The table came from immunoSEQ multiplex PCR; TCRdb's copy has only in-frame clones and leaves some out. The table has 75,000 to 95,000 clones, around 92% seen once. Specimen: peripheral blood, collected after pregnancy. These TCRs come from a female donor with multiple sclerosis, enrolled in a pregnancy study.

The V gene is TRBV6-5, the J gene TRBJ1-1; 7 bases map to TRBD1. The ends lost 6 bases at V and 5 bases at J; junction bases unmatched: 6. CDR1 and CDR2 from the germline V gene are MNHEY and SVGAGI. CDR3 length: 13 amino acids. As DNA, the CDR3 is TGTGCCAGCAGACCACAGGGGTGGACTGAAGCTTTCTTT. This codes for CASRPQGWTEAFF.

This clone was counted once. The chain combines TRBV7-6 with TRBJ2-3; 8 bases are shared with TRBD2. CDR1 SGHVS and CDR2 FNYEAQ come from the germline V gene. This CDR3 is 15 amino acids long. Trimming removed 1 base from V and 1 base from J; junction bases left unmatched: 1. The CDR3 spells CASSLVGGGTDTQYF. The CDR3 DNA reads TGTGCCAGCAGCTTAGTCGGGGGGGGCACAGATACGCAGTATTTT.

The gene calls are TRBV6-5 and TRBJ2-7; TRBD2 matches at 9 bases. From germline, CDR1 is MNHEY and CDR2 SVGAGI. V was clipped by 0 bases and J by 4 bases; unmatched bases: 7. CDR3 size: 16 residues. The CDR3 loop is CASSYSGASGKYEQYF. The DNA for the CDR3 is TGTGCCAGCAGTTACTCCGGGGCTAGCGGGAAGTACGAGCAGTACTTC.

The gene calls are TRBV6-5 and TRBJ1-5, with 8 bases identical to TRBD1. Germline assignment: CDR1 MNHEY and CDR2 SVGAGI. CDR3 length equals 15 residues. Trimming removed 5 bases from V and 6 bases from J; junction bases left unmatched: 9. The CDR3 DNA is TGTGCCAGCAGTACGACAGGGGACGGACTTCAGCCCCAGCATTTT. Residues: CASSTTGDGLQPQHF.

Notes on this clone: It is unclear where the CDR3 begins or ends on the DNA, so no DNA is shown, and the CDR3 is as TCRdb lists it. The chain is built from TRBV5-5 and TRBJ2-1; the tabulated D call, TRBD2, remains unverified against the DNA. The CDR3 spans 17 amino acids, including both terminal residues. Germline V CDR1 and CDR2: SGHKS, YYEKEE (reference sequence). The CDR3 here is CASSLVWASGIMSVEFF.

The rearrangement links TRBV6-4 to TRBJ2-3, with 12 bases lining up with TRBD2. This CDR3 has 17 amino acids. From germline, CDR1 is MRHNA and CDR2 SNTAGT. V lost 3 bases, J lost 0 bases, and 4 bases stayed unmatched. CDR3 DNA sequence: TGTGCCAGCAGTGAACTAGCGGGGGGTCCTAGCACAGATACGCAGTATTTT. It encodes CASSELAGGPSTDTQYF.

The CDR3 bases are TGTGCCAGCTCAATAATAGCGGGAGCCACCAAAAACATTCAGTACTTC. Protein product: CASSIIAGATKNIQYF. The genes are TRBV18 and TRBJ2-4; TRBD2 matches 9 bases. After removal of 5 bases from V and 2 bases from J, the junction contained 7 bases not matched to a gene. CDR1 and CDR2 (germline): KGHSH, LQKENI. The CDR3 is 16 residues long.

CDR3 sequence (DNA): TGTGCCAGCAGTGAAAGAAGGGGCGGCGGCTACACCTTC. Its translation: CASSERRGGGYTF. The chain joins TRBV6-1 to TRBJ1-2; D is possibly TRBD1 (5 bases). Germline CDR1 MNHNS, CDR2 SASEGT. With 2 bases removed from V and 8 bases from J, the gap between germline ends came to 12 bases. The CDR3 covers 13 residues.

V gene TRBV30 combines with J gene TRBJ1-2; D call uncertain. The CDR3 runs 13 residues. CDR1 and CDR2 from the germline V gene are GTSNPN and SVGIG (reference sequence). Trimming removed 7 bases from V and 0 bases from J, with 12 bases in between. CDR3 residues: CASSSGPNYGYTF. The CDR3 DNA is TGTGCCTCCTCGTCGGGTCCTAACTATGGCTACACCTTC.

This clone was detected only once. This chain links TRBV5-1 with TRBJ2-7; 7 nucleotides match TRBD1. Per germline, CDR1 SGHRS and CDR2 YFSETQ. The CDR3 spans 13 residues. With 5 bases clipped from V and 3 bases from J, the junction kept 5 bases outside the gene matches. DNA of the CDR3: TGCGCCAGCAGTCGCGACAGGGTCTACGAGCAGTACTTC. It translates to CASSRDRVYEQYF.

The chain recombines TRBV27 with TRBJ1-6, with D maybe TRBD1 (5 bases). V was trimmed by 5 bases and J by 9 bases, leaving 17 bases between them. This CDR3 is built from 15 residues. The germline gives CDR1 MNHEY, CDR2 SMNVEV (reference sequence). CDR3 nucleotide sequence: TGTGCCAGCAGTCCCCTACAAAGGGGTACTTCACCCCTCCACTTT. Translating gives CASSPLQRGTSPLHF.

The chain uses TRBV7-8 and TRBJ2-6; D may be TRBD2 (6 bases). Per the germline V gene, CDR1 is SGHVS and CDR2 is FQNEAQ. CDR3 length equals 15 residues. V was clipped by 8 bases and J by 6 bases, with 17 bases between them. The CDR3 is CASQGLWNEANVLTF. The CDR3 nucleotides are TGTGCCAGCCAGGGACTCTGGAATGAGGCCAACGTCCTGACTTTC.

The DNA for the CDR3 is TGCGCCAGTTGGGACAGGGTCAACGAGCAGTACTTC. It specifies CASWDRVNEQYF. J is TRBJ2-7 and V is TRBV5-1; 9 bases are a match to TRBD1. Germline CDR1 reads SGHRS; CDR2 reads YFSETQ. The trim removed 8 bases at V and 5 bases at J, leaving 5 bases unmatched. The CDR3 length is 12 residues.

This chain connects TRBV19 to TRBJ1-3; a possible D gene is TRBD1 (5 bases). The germline CDR1 and CDR2 sequences are LNHDA and SQIVND (reference sequence). V was trimmed by 3 bases and J by 1 base, leaving 25 bases between them. The CDR3 consists of 20 residues. CDR3 nucleotide sequence: TGTGCCAGTAGTATTGAATTTGGGACTTCCTCCGCGGTATCTGGAAACACCATATATTTT. As protein: CASSIEFGTSSAVSGNTIYF.

The chain carries TRBV6-5 and TRBJ2-4; 7 bases are a match to TRBD1. The CDR3 runs 13 residues. Trimming at V came to 6 bases and at J to 7 bases, leaving 6 bases not matched to a gene. In germline, CDR1 is MNHEY, CDR2 SVGAGI. The CDR3 sequence is CASSPGGGNIQYF. The CDR3 region has the DNA TGTGCCAGCAGCCCAGGGGGTGGCAACATTCAGTACTTC.

The chain recombines TRBV11-2 with TRBJ2-5; D not resolved. The CDR3 runs 13 residues. Germline CDR1 reads SGHAT; CDR2 reads FQNNGV. V shed 0 bases and J shed 2 bases, with 4 bases lying between them. The chain's CDR3 is CASSLERQETQYF. CDR3 DNA sequence: TGTGCCAGCAGCTTAGAGAGACAAGAGACCCAGTACTTC. The whole variable domain, remainder taken from reference TRBV11-2 and TRBJ2-5, is EAGVAQSPRYKIIEKRQSVAFWCNPISGHATLYWYQQILGQGPKLLIQFQNNGVVDDSQLPKDRFSAERLKGVDSTLKIQPAKLEDSAVYLCASSLERQETQYFGPGTRLLVL.

This clone has just one count. This rearrangement joins TRBV5-6 to TRBJ1-2; D is perhaps TRBD1 (5 bases). The germline V and J ends were trimmed by 6 bases and 4 bases, with 25 bases remaining between them. Germline CDR1 and CDR2: SGHDT and YYEEEE. This CDR3 spans 17 amino acids. This CDR3 reads CASTNVPGSRLAYGYTF. CDR3 nucleotides: TGTGCCAGCACCAACGTCCCAGGGTCCCGCCTCGCCTATGGCTACACCTTC.

This rearrangement joins TRBV11-2 to TRBJ1-1; D ambiguous. Between the trimmed V and J ends, which lost 10 bases and 1 base, there was a span of 22 bases. Looked up from germline, CDR1 is SGHAT and CDR2 is FQNNGV. CDR3 length equals 16 residues. In DNA form, the CDR3 reads TGTGCCACCGGCTTGTTCGATACGGGAGCGAACACTGAAGCTTTCTTT. Translated: CATGLFDTGANTEAFF.